The 16 T cell receptor beta chains below come from one sample, sequenced in a study of T-cell memory formation after mild COVID-19. TCRdb re-called the 5' RACE reads through MiXCR, storing one row per CDR3 protein. The table has roughly 150,000 distinct CDR3 sequences, around 13% seen once; the top ten hold 13% to 15%. The sample consisted of PBMCs or a T cell subset sorted from them (not recorded which). The source of these receptors is an adult woman who had mild COVID-19 (a few samples of this study predate the infection). Cell type and time point are not known.

The genes are TRBV6-5 and TRBJ2-2; D uncertain. From germline, CDR1 is MNHEY and CDR2 SVGAGI. CDR3 length: 13 residues. V was trimmed by 4 bases and J by 10 bases, leaving 13 bases between them. DNA of the CDR3: TGTGCCAGCAGTTCGTCGGGTTTGGCGGAGCTGTTTTTT. Amino acid sequence: CASSSSGLAELFF.

This chain links TRBV12-3 or TRBV12-4 with TRBJ1-5; D possibly corresponds to TRBD1 (5 bases). The V and J ends lost 6 bases and 1 base respectively, with 13 bases between them. This CDR3 has 15 residues. The CDR3 bases are TGTGCCAGCAGCCACAGGTCTCCGAGCAATCAGCCCCAGCATTTT. The encoded protein is CASSHRSPSNQPQHF.

This clonotype was counted a few times. The V gene is TRBV5-1, the J gene TRBJ2-1, with a weak D call TRBD2 (6 bases). With 3 bases removed from V and 4 bases from J, the gap between germline ends came to 17 bases. Germline V gene sequence: CDR1 SGHRS, CDR2 YFSETQ. The CDR3 totals 16 residues. CDR3 protein: CASSSARSGRYNEQFF. Written as DNA, the CDR3 is TGCGCCAGCAGCTCCGCTCGTAGCGGTCGATACAATGAGCAGTTCTTC. Filled out from reference TRBV5-1 and TRBJ2-1, the complete variable domain reads KAGVTQTPRYLIKTRGQQVTLSCSPISGHRSVSWYQQTPGQGLQFLFEYFSETQRNKGNFPGRFSGRQFSNSRSEMNVSTLELGDSALYLCASSSARSGRYNEQFFGPGTRLTVL.

A few counts support this clonotype. V and J are TRBV7-2 and TRBJ2-6; D ambiguous. V lost 4 bases and J 0 bases, leaving 7 bases between the germline ends. The CDR3 has 15 residues. Germline V lookup: CDR1 SGHTA, CDR2 FQGNSA. This chain's CDR3 is CASSWMGSGANVLTF. The CDR3 coding sequence is TGTGCCAGCAGCTGGATGGGCTCTGGGGCCAACGTCCTGACTTTC.

This sequence joins TRBV7-8 and TRBJ1-5, with 8 positions matching TRBD1. The CDR3 sequence is 17 residues long. V dropped 3 bases and J dropped 2; count of bases not matched to a gene: 9. Germline lookup yields CDR1 SGHVS and CDR2 FQNEAQ. For the CDR3, the DNA is TGTGCCAGCAGCTTCCTCGGTCGGGGACAGGGCAATCAGCCCCAGCATTTT. It translates to CASSFLGRGQGNQPQHF.

The V gene is TRBV14, the J gene TRBJ2-1, with TRBD1 identical over 7 bases. The CDR3 runs to 16 residues. Germline V gene lookup returns CDR1 SGHDN and CDR2 FVKESK. J gave up 3 bases and V 4 bases, and 9 bases lay outside the gene matches. For the CDR3, the DNA is TGTGCCAGCAGCCGCCCTGGACAGGCAAACTACAATGAGCAGTTCTTC. Its translation is CASSRPGQANYNEQFF.

The gene calls are TRBV7-2 and TRBJ2-2; D is unresolved. The CDR3 is 12 residues long. CDR1 SGHTA and CDR2 FQGNSA come from the germline V gene. V was cut by 5 bases and J by 7 bases, with 8 bases left in between. CDR3 nucleotides: TGTGCCAGCAGCCCCAACGGCGGGGAGCTGTTTTTT. The encoded protein is CASSPNGGELFF.

The chain employs TRBV7-8 and TRBJ2-1; 9 nucleotides agree with TRBD2. Trimming at V came to 0 bases and at J to 9 bases, leaving 6 bases not matched to a gene. There are 15 residues in the CDR3. Per germline, CDR1 SGHVS and CDR2 FQNEAQ. The CDR3 DNA reads TGTGCCAGCAGCTTAGCTAGCGGGAGTTGGTTTGAGCAGTTCTTC. Amino acid sequence: CASSLASGSWFEQFF.

The table lists this clonotype with a few counts. The chain employs TRBV12-3 or TRBV12-4 and TRBJ1-2, with 7 nucleotides matching TRBD1. The V gene end was trimmed by 6 bases and the J gene end by 2 bases; junction bases not matched to a gene: 6. The length of the CDR3 is 14 residues. DNA for the CDR3: TGTGCCAGCAGCACCGGACAGGCAAACTATGGCTACACCTTC. Its protein is CASSTGQANYGYTF.

This clonotype has a handful of counts. The CDR3 loop reads CASSSLQGVTEAFF. Written as DNA, the CDR3 is TGTGCCAGCAGCTCGCTCCAGGGAGTGACTGAAGCTTTCTTT. The rearrangement joins TRBV7-2 to TRBJ1-1, with D maybe TRBD1 (5 bases). The ends were cut back, 4 bases at V and 5 bases at J, with 14 bases in the middle. Per germline, CDR1 SGHTA and CDR2 FQGNSA. The CDR3 covers 14 residues.

The rearrangement uses TRBV5-1 and TRBJ2-1, with TRBD2 identical over 7 bases. Germline V CDR1 and CDR2: SGHRS, YFSETQ. The CDR3 spans 15 residues. Germline trimming cut 5 bases from V and 4 bases from J; bases unmatched to any gene: 9. Written as DNA, the CDR3 is TGCGCCAGCAGGCCCGCGGGCGGGAGTTACAATGAGCAGTTCTTC. Its protein product is CASRPAGGSYNEQFF.

This sequence joins TRBV27 and TRBJ2-2; no definite D call. There are 16 residues in the CDR3. The germline gives CDR1 MNHEY, CDR2 SMNVEV (reference sequence). Trimming took off 1 base at V and 0 bases at J, with 9 bases between the two ends. The CDR3 spells CASSLFGGANTGELFF. The DNA of the CDR3 is TGTGCCAGCAGTTTATTCGGTGGAGCGAACACCGGGGAGCTGTTTTTT.

This clonotype turned up a few times. V is TRBV6-1 and J is TRBJ2-7; 8 positions match TRBD2. Germline CDR1 and CDR2: MNHNS and SASEGT. The J segment lost 0 bases and the V segment lost 4 bases, leaving 11 bases of the junction unmatched. CDR3 size: 17 residues. CDR3 in amino acids: CASSGGTAGGLSYEQYF. The CDR3 DNA is TGTGCCAGCAGTGGAGGGACCGCGGGGGGCCTCTCCTACGAGCAGTACTTC.

This clonotype was counted a few times. The J gene is TRBJ2-7, the V gene TRBV5-1; possibly TRBD2 for D (5 bases). The V and J ends lost 6 bases and 2 bases respectively, with 18 bases between them. The length of the CDR3 is 15 residues. CDR1 and CDR2 (germline): SGHRS, YFSETQ. As DNA, the CDR3 is TGCGCCAGCACCTATGGGAGCGGTTCGGCCTACGAGCAGTACTTC. Translation: CASTYGSGSAYEQYF. Together with reference TRBV5-1 and TRBJ2-7, the CDR3 gives the full variable domain: KAGVTQTPRYLIKTRGQQVTLSCSPISGHRSVSWYQQTPGQGLQFLFEYFSETQRNKGNFPGRFSGRQFSNSRSEMNVSTLELGDSALYLCASTYGSGSAYEQYFGPGTRLTVT.

This clonotype was seen at least ten times. At one end, the junction sequence differs from germline, possibly due to a read error. The J gene is TRBJ2-1, the V gene TRBV7-3; 7 bases align to TRBD2. In germline, CDR1 is SGHTA, CDR2 FQGTGA. The CDR3 runs 12 residues. The CDR3 loop reads CASSLGGDEQFF. The CDR3 nucleotides read TGCGCCAGCAGCTTGGGAGGGGATGAGCAGTTCTTC.

With regard to this clonotype: At one end, the junction sequence differs from germline, possibly due to a read error. The V and J genes are TRBV15 and TRBJ2-1; TRBD2 matches at 9 bases. This CDR3 contains 15 residues. Per the germline V gene, CDR1 is LNHNV and CDR2 is YYDKDF (reference sequence). The CDR3 DNA sequence: TGTGCCACCAGTCAGAGCGGGAGGACCTACACTGAGCAGTTCTTC. Encoded protein: CATSQSGRTYTEQFF. Using reference TRBV15 and TRBJ2-1 for the parts outside the CDR3, the full variable domain is DAMVIQNPRYQVTQFGKPVTLSCSQTLNHNVMYWYQQKSSQAPKLLFHYYDKDFNNEADTPDNFQSRRPNTSFCFLDIRSPGLGDTAMYLCATSQSGRTYTEQFFGPGTRLTVL.